This TCR beta chain was found in a study of shared clonotypes between healthy human individuals. CD8 cells regarded as naive lacked CD45RO, were positively chosen for CCR7, and omitted terminally differentiated effector memory CD45RA+ cells. Looked up from germline, CDR1 is LNHDA and CDR2 is SQIVND (reference sequence). J was trimmed by 5 bases and V by 5 bases; bases with no gene match: 5. The CDR3 consists of 13 residues. Generated by immunoSEQ multiplex PCR, the TCRdb table keeps only in-frame clones and is missing some. The table records about 2 million clones, less than 95% of them present only once.

The chain links TRBV19 to TRBJ2-5; TRBD1 agrees at 7 bases. The sequenced sample was naive CD8+ T cells sorted from blood. The source of this sequence is a man aged 18 to 30 in good health. The CDR3 here is CASSVQGLETQYF. The CDR3 DNA follows: TGTGCCAGTAGTGTACAGGGGCTCGAGACCCAGTACTTC.